The 19 T cell receptor beta chains presented below share a single source sample, sequenced in a study of blood T cell repertoires in COVID-19. Using immunoSEQ multiplex PCR, the repertoire was profiled, and TCRdb retains in-frame clones only, with some absent. The sample includes more than 85,000 clones, around nine tenths of them seen just once. Sequenced: peripheral blood. The receptors were gathered from a man in his fifties with active or convalescent COVID-19.

The V gene is TRBV5-1, the J gene TRBJ2-1; TRBD2 agrees at 8 bases. This CDR3 comprises 17 residues. J was trimmed by 4 bases and V by 0 bases; bases with no gene match: 9. In germline, CDR1 is SGHRS, CDR2 YFSETQ. The CDR3 loop reads CASSLAGNSGAYNEQFF. The CDR3 coding sequence is TGCGCCAGCAGCTTGGCAGGAAATAGCGGGGCATACAATGAGCAGTTCTTC.

The chain couples TRBV19 to TRBJ1-6; tentatively, D is TRBD1 (6 bases). Germline assignment: CDR1 LNHDA and CDR2 SQIVND (reference sequence). Trimming stripped 6 bases from V and 5 bases from J, with 14 bases between. The CDR3 loop spans 15 amino acids. DNA of the CDR3: TGTGCCAGTAGAGAACAGGGCTTCGATAATTCACCCCTCCACTTT. Its translation is CASREQGFDNSPLHF.

The V call is TRBV4-1, the J call TRBJ2-5; 12 bases align to TRBD2. With 4 bases clipped from V and 4 bases from J, the junction kept 13 bases outside the gene matches. Germline V gives CDR1 MGHRA, CDR2 YSYEKL. The CDR3 covers 18 residues. CDR3 region: CASSRRTSGATLSETQYF. CDR3 bases: TGCGCCAGCAGCCGCCGGACTAGCGGGGCCACCCTCTCAGAGACCCAGTACTTC.

The rearrangement links TRBV29-1 to TRBJ1-1; possible D gene TRBD1, 6 bases. Trimming removed 6 bases at V and 0 bases at J, with 11 bases between. Germline CDR1 is SQVTM and CDR2 is ANQGSEA. The CDR3 covers 13 residues. The CDR3 region is CSVGARLNTEAFF. In DNA form, the CDR3 reads TGCAGCGTGGGGGCCAGGTTGAACACTGAAGCTTTCTTT.

The chain links TRBV27 to TRBJ2-2, with D uncertain. Trimming cost V 3 bases and J 5 bases, with 7 bases left between them. The CDR3 totals 13 residues. The germline gives CDR1 MNHEY, CDR2 SMNVEV (reference sequence). The CDR3 here is CASSFHRTGELFF. The CDR3, as DNA: TGTGCCAGCAGTTTTCATCGGACCGGGGAGCTGTTTTTT.

Details on this clone: This specimen includes other DNA sequences encoding the same CDR3. V gene TRBV7-2 combines with J gene TRBJ2-2, with 10 bases lining up with TRBD2. V shed 6 bases, J shed 0 bases, and the junction held 1 base outside the gene matches. This CDR3 has 15 residues. From germline, CDR1 is SGHTA and CDR2 FQGNSA. The CDR3 DNA reads TGTGCCAGCAGTCTAGCGGGGGCGAACACCGGGGAGCTGTTTTTT. Its translation: CASSLAGANTGELFF. Based on the CDR3 plus reference TRBV7-2 and TRBJ2-2, the full variable domain is GAGVSQSPSNKVTEKGKDVELRCDPISGHTALYWYRQSLGQGLEFLIYFQGNSAPDKSGLPSDRFSAERTGGSVSTLTIQRTQQEDSAVYLCASSLAGANTGELFFGEGSRLTVL.

The genes are TRBV7-8 and TRBJ2-2; 9 nucleotides line up with TRBD1. With V trimmed by 6 bases and J by 6 bases, 2 bases remained unmatched. CDR1 and CDR2 (germline): SGHVS, FQNEAQ. The CDR3 has 13 residues. The CDR3 spells CASSRQGAGELFF. The CDR3 DNA reads as TGTGCCAGCAGTCGACAGGGGGCCGGGGAGCTGTTTTTT.

The chain joins TRBV5-4 to TRBJ2-7; 7 positions match TRBD1. Germline assignment: CDR1 SGHNT and CDR2 YYREEE (reference sequence). The CDR3 sequence is 10 residues long. With V trimmed by 9 bases and J by 7 bases, 4 bases remained unmatched. CDR3 protein: CATEGAEQYV. The CDR3 coding sequence is TGTGCCACAGAGGGGGCAGAGCAGTACGTC.

The chain has TRBV5-1 and TRBJ2-3; D is possibly TRBD2 (6 bases). The CDR3 length is 18 residues. V gave up 4 bases and J gave up 2 bases, with 23 bases separating them. Per the germline V gene, CDR1 is SGHRS and CDR2 is YFSETQ. CDR3 residues: CASSPSSAGLVDTDTQYF. The CDR3 coding sequence is TGCGCCAGCAGCCCTTCTTCGGCGGGGCTAGTAGACACAGATACGCAGTATTTT.

This clone turned up a few times. The V and J genes are TRBV9 and TRBJ2-5; 7 nucleotides agree with TRBD1. The CDR3 covers 14 residues. Germline V CDR1 and CDR2: SGDLS, YYNGEE. Trimming took 4 bases from V and 4 from J; bases not matched to a gene: 7. This chain's CDR3 is CASSLTGERETQYF. In DNA, the CDR3 is TGTGCCAGCAGCCTAACAGGGGAAAGAGAGACCCAGTACTTC.

The V and J genes are TRBV30 and TRBJ1-2, with D unresolved. Per the germline V gene, CDR1 is GTSNPN and CDR2 is SVGIG (reference sequence). Trimming removed 3 bases from V and 2 bases from J, with 10 bases in between. The CDR3 has 13 amino acids. This CDR3 is CAWSRKQNYGYTF. In DNA form, the CDR3 reads TGTGCCTGGAGCCGTAAACAGAACTATGGCTACACCTTC.

The chain uses TRBV14 and TRBJ2-7; D perhaps matches TRBD1 (5 bases). The CDR3 runs 13 residues. Germline CDR1 is SGHDN and CDR2 is FVKESK. V was cut by 3 bases and J by 6 bases, with 12 bases left in between. The CDR3 coding sequence is TGTGCCAGCAGCCAGGCCAGGGCTGGCGAGCAGTACGTC. As protein: CASSQARAGEQYV.

Comments on this clone: Other DNA variants within this sample encode the same CDR3. The genes are TRBV7-9 and TRBJ1-5, with D perhaps matching TRBD1 (5 bases). This CDR3 region has 14 residues. Trimming took off 4 bases at V and 5 bases at J, with 12 bases between the two ends. CDR1 and CDR2 from the germline V gene are SEHNR and FQNEAQ (reference sequence). The CDR3 nucleotides read TGTGCCAGCAGCTCCCAGGGCGGGGATCAGCCCCAGCATTTT. It specifies CASSSQGGDQPQHF. Complete variable domain (other parts from reference TRBV7-9 and TRBJ1-5): DTGVSQNPRHKITKRGQNVTFRCDPISEHNRLYWYRQTLGQGPEFLTYFQNEAQLEKSRLLSDRFSAERPKGSFSTLEIQRTEQGDSAMYLCASSSQGGDQPQHFGDGTRLSIL.

The chain is built from TRBV7-2 and TRBJ1-5; 8 bases agree with TRBD1. The CDR3 totals 12 residues. Per the germline V gene, CDR1 is SGHTA and CDR2 is FQGNSA. Unmatched junction bases numbered 1, after V lost 5 bases and J lost 7 bases. CDR3 amino acids: CASSDRGQPQHF. DNA of the CDR3: TGTGCCAGCAGCGACAGGGGACAGCCCCAGCATTTT.

The chain is built from TRBV28 and TRBJ2-7; maybe TRBD1 (5 bases). The CDR3 runs 12 residues. V lost 5 bases to trimming and J lost 6 bases, with 11 bases between them. Germline values: CDR1 MDHEN, CDR2 SYDVKM. The CDR3 DNA follows: TGTGCCAGCAGTGCCCAGGGCCCCGAGCAGTACTTC. It translates to CASSAQGPEQYF.

The chain employs TRBV7-2 and TRBJ1-2, with 7 bases aligning to TRBD1. Looked up from germline, CDR1 is SGHTA and CDR2 is FQGNSA. The CDR3 length is 16 residues. J was trimmed by 5 bases and V by 1 base; bases with no gene match: 10. As DNA, the CDR3 is TGTGCCAGCAGCTTAGTCGATGGGACAGCGCATTATGGCTACACCTTC. Translated, it gives CASSLVDGTAHYGYTF.

This clone is labeled medium-sized. The rearrangement uses TRBV5-4 and TRBJ2-7; perhaps TRBD1 as D (6 bases). The CDR3 contains 14 residues. CDR1 and CDR2 from the germline V gene are SGHNT and YYREEE (reference sequence). Trimming removed 4 bases at V and 1 base at J, with 12 bases between. The CDR3 DNA sequence: TGTGCCAGCAGCCGGGGCACAGGGTCCTACGAGCAGTACTTC. It translates to CASSRGTGSYEQYF.

This clone was recorded only once. The chain has TRBV7-9 and TRBJ2-7; the match to TRBD2 covers 10 bases. The V gene end was trimmed by 4 bases and the J gene end by 5 bases; junction bases not matched to a gene: 8. The germline gives CDR1 SEHNR, CDR2 FQNEAQ (reference sequence). The CDR3 loop spans 15 amino acids. The DNA for the CDR3 is TGTGCCAGCAGCTCTAGCGGGGGAGGCGGGAACGAGCAGTACTTC. It specifies CASSSSGGGGNEQYF.

The gene calls are TRBV6-5 and TRBJ2-7; 8 nucleotides match TRBD1. Germline V gene data show CDR1 as MNHEY and CDR2 as SVGAGI. V lost 4 bases and J lost 1; bases outside the gene matches: 3. The CDR3 is 14 residues long. CDR3 protein: CASSFRGLSYEQYV. The CDR3 DNA reads TGTGCCAGCAGTTTCAGGGGGCTTTCCTACGAGCAGTACGTC.